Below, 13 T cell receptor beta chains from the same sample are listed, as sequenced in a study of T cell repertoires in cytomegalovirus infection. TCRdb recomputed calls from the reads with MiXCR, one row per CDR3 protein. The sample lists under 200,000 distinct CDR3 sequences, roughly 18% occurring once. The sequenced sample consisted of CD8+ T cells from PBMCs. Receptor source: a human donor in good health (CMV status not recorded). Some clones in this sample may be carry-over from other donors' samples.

CDR3 sequence (DNA): TGTGCCAGCAGTGACCCGGGAGGTCCCTACGAGCAGTACTTC. It is translated as CASSDPGGPYEQYF. This chain uses TRBV6-6 with TRBJ2-7; 7 bases are a match to TRBD2. With 5 bases clipped from V and 2 bases from J, the junction kept 6 bases outside the gene matches. Germline V CDR1 and CDR2: MNHNY, SVGAGI (reference sequence). The CDR3 length is 14 residues.

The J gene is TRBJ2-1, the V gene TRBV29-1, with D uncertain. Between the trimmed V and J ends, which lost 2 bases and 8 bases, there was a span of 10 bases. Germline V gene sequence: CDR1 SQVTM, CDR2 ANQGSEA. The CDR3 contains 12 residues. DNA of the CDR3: TGCAGCGTTGAAAAAGTCCCCGATGAGCAGTTCTTC. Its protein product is CSVEKVPDEQFF.

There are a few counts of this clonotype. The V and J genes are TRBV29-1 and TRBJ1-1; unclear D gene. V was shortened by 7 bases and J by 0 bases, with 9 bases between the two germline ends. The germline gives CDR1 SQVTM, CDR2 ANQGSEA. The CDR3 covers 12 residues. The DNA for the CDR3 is TGCAGCGGAGAATCACTGAACACTGAAGCTTTCTTT. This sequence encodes CSGESLNTEAFF. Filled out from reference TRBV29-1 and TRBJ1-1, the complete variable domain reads SAVISQKPSRDICQRGTSLTIQCQVDSQVTMMFWYRQQPGQSLTLIATANQGSEATYESGFVIDKFPISRPNLTFSTLTVSNMSPEDSSIYLCSGESLNTEAFFGQGTRLTVV.

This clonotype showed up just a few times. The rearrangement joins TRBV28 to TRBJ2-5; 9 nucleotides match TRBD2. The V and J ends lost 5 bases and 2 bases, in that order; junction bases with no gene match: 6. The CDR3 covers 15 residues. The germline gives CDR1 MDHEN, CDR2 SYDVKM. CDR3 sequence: CASSETSGLQETQYF. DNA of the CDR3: TGTGCCAGCAGTGAGACTAGCGGACTACAAGAGACCCAGTACTTC. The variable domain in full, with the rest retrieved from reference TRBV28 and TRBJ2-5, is DVKVTQSSRYLVKRTGEKVFLECVQDMDHENMFWYRQDPGLGLRLIYFSYDVKMKEKGDIPEGYSVSREKKERFSLILESASTNQTSMYLCASSETSGLQETQYFGPGTRLLVL.

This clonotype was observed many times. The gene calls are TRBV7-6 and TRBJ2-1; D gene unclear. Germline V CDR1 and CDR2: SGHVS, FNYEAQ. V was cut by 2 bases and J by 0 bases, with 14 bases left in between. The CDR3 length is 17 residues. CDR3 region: CASSLRRPGSSYNEQFF. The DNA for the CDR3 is TGTGCCAGCAGCTTAAGGCGTCCGGGCAGCTCCTACAATGAGCAGTTCTTC.

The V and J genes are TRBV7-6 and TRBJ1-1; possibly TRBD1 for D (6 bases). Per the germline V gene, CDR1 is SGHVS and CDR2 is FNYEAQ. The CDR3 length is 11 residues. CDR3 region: CATGENTEAFF. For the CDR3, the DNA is TGTGCGACAGGAGAGAACACTGAAGCTTTCTTT.

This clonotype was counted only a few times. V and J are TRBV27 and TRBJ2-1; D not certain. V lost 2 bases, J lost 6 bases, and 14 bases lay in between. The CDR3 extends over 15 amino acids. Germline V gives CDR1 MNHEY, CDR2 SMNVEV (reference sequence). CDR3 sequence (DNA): TGTGCCAGCAGTTTACTTCCGCTGGGTCCCAATGAGCAGTTCTTC. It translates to CASSLLPLGPNEQFF.

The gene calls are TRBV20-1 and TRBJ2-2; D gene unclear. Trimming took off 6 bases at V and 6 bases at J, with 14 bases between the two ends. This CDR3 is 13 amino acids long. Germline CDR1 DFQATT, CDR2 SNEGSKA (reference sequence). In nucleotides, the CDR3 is TGCAGTGCCTTGGACCCAATTCCCGGGGAGCTGTTTTTT. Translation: CSALDPIPGELFF.

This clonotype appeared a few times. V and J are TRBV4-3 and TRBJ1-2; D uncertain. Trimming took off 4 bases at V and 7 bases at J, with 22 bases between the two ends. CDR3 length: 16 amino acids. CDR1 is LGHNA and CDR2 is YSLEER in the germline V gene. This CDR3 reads CASSPSLPDGLFGYTF. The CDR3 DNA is TGCGCCAGCAGCCCTTCCCTTCCGGACGGTCTATTTGGCTACACCTTC.

DNA for the CDR3: TGCGCCAGCAGTGAGGGTAGTAAACACTACAATGAGCAGTTCTTC. Its protein product is CASSEGSKHYNEQFF. The chain links TRBV10-2 to TRBJ2-1; no reliable D call. There are 15 residues in the CDR3. Germline V gene lookup returns CDR1 WSHSY and CDR2 SAAADI. V lost 2 bases and J 3 bases, leaving 11 bases between the germline ends.

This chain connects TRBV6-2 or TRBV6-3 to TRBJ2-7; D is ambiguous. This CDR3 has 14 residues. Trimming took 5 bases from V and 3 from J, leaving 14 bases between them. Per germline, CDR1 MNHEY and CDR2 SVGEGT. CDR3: CASSRRHGYYEQYF. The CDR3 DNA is TGTGCCAGCAGTCGGCGACATGGGTACTACGAGCAGTACTTC.

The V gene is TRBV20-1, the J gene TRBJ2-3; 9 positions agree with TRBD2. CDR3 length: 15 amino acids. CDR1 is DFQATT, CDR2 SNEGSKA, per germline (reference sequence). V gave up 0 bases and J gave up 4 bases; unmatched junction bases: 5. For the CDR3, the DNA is TGCAGTGCTAGAGACCGCGGCGGGAGGGCAGATACGCAGTATTTT. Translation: CSARDRGGRADTQYF.

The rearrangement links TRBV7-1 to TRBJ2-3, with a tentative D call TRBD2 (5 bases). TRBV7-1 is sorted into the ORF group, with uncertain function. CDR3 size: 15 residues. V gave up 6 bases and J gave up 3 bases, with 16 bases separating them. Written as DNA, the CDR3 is TGTGCCAGCAGTTCGACCGCCTCGGGGACAGATACGCAGTATTTT. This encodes CASSSTASGTDTQYF.